The source of this T cell receptor (beta chain) is a study of blood T cell repertoires in COVID-19. Study context: Sample material is recorded as cDNA or gDNA derived from T cells, B-cell-depleted T cells, or PBMCs.

Generated by immunoSEQ multiplex PCR, the TCRdb table keeps only in-frame clones and is missing some. Here the sample spans 150,000 to 200,000 clones, under 90% being singletons. This CDR3 region has 15 residues. Per germline, CDR1 SGHVS and CDR2 FNYEAQ. The J segment lost 8 bases and the V segment lost 7 bases, leaving 14 bases of the junction unmatched. The chain combines TRBV7-6 with TRBJ1-2; 9 nucleotides agree with TRBD1. The receptor was derived from a human donor in a cohort sampled during active COVID-19. Sample: peripheral blood. CDR3 bases: TGTGCCAGCACCTCCTCTCCCGGGACAGGGAACGGCTACACCTTC. Translated: CASTSSPGTGNGYTF.